This T cell receptor beta chain was profiled in a study of CD8 T cells in ankylosing spondylitis. TCRdb redid the calling of the 5' RACE reads with MiXCR, one entry per CDR3 protein. This table has tens of thousands of distinct CDR3 sequences, approximately 10% appearing once. Broader study findings: Disease-associated clones were CD8+ and fairly uncommon in peripheral blood. A TCR beta motif of eight highly homologous variants appeared characteristic of ankylosing spondylitis blood.

This clonotype was seen a few times. Its antigen remains unknown. This clonotype was obtained from a male donor with ankylosing spondylitis or in good health (not recorded which). Input material: blood, either unsorted or a sorted T cell fraction (not recorded which).

DNA of the CDR3: TGCAGCGTTGATAGCGGAACTGGAAACACCATATATTTT. As protein: CSVDSGTGNTIYF. The genes are TRBV29-1 and TRBJ1-3; no clear D gene. The CDR3 spans 13 residues. Germline-derived CDR1 and CDR2 are SQVTM and ANQGSEA. Trimming shortened V by 3 bases and J by 2 bases, and 8 bases separated the two germline ends. The full variable domain, completed using reference TRBV29-1 and TRBJ1-3, is SAVISQKPSRDICQRGTSLTIQCQVDSQVTMMFWYRQQPGQSLTLIATANQGSEATYESGFVIDKFPISRPNLTFSTLTVSNMSPEDSSIYLCSVDSGTGNTIYFGEGSWLTVV.